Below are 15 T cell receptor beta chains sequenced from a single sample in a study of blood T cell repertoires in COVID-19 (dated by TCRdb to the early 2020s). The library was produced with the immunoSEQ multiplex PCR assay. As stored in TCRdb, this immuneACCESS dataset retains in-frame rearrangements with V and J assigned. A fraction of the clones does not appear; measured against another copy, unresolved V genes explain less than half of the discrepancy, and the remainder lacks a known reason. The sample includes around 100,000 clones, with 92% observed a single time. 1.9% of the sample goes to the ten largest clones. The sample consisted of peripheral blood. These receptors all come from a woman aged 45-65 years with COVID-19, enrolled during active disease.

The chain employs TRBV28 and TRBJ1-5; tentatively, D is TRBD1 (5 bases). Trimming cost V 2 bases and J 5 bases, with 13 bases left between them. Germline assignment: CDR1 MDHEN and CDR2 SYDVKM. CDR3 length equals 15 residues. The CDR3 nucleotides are TGTGCCAGCAGTTTACGGACACTGATAGATCAGCCCCAGCATTTT. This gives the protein CASSLRTLIDQPQHF.

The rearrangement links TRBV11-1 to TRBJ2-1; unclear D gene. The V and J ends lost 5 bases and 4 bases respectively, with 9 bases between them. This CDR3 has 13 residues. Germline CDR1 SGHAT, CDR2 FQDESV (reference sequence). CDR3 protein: CASSAQSYNEQFF. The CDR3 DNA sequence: TGTGCCAGCAGCGCACAGAGTTACAATGAGCAGTTCTTC.

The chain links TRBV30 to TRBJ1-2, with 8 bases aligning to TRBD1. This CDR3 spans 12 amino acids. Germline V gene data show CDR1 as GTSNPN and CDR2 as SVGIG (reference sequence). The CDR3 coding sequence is TGTGGAATACAGGGGGATGACTATGGCTACACCTTC. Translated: CGIQGDDYGYTF. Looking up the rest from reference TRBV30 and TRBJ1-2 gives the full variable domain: SQTIHQWPATLVQPVGSPLSLECTVEGTSNPNLYWYRQAAGRGLQLLFYSVGIGQISSEVPQNLSASRPQDRQFILSSKKLLLSDSGFYLCGIQGDDYGYTFGSGTRLTVV.

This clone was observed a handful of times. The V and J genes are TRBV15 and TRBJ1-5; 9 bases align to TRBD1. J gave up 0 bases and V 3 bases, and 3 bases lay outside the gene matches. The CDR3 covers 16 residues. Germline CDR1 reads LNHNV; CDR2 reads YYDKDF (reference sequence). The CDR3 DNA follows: TGTGCCACCAGCAGGACGGACAGGGGTAGCAATCAGCCCCAGCATTTT. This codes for CATSRTDRGSNQPQHF.

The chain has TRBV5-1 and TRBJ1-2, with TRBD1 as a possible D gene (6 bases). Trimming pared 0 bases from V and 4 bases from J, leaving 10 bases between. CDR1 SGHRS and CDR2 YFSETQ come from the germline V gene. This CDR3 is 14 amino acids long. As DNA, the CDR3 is TGCGCCAGCAGCTTGGAAGGACAGATCTATGGCTACACCTTC. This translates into CASSLEGQIYGYTF.

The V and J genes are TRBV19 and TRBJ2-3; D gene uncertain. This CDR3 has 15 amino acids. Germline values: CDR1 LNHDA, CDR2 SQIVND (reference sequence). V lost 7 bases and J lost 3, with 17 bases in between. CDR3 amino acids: CASNPVGHSTDTQYF. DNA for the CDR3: TGTGCCAGTAACCCGGTGGGTCACAGTACAGATACGCAGTATTTT.

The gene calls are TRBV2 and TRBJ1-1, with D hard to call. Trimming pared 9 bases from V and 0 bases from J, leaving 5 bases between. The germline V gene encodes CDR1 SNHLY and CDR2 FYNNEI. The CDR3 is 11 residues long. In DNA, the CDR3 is TGTGCCAGTTTCTTGAACACTGAAGCTTTCTTT. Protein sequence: CASFLNTEAFF.

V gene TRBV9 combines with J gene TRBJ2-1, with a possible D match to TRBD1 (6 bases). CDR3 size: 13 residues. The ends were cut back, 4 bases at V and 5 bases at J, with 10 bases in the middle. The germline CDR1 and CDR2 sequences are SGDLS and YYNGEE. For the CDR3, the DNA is TGTGCCAGCAGCCGGGACACCCACAATGAGCAGTTCTTC. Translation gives CASSRDTHNEQFF.

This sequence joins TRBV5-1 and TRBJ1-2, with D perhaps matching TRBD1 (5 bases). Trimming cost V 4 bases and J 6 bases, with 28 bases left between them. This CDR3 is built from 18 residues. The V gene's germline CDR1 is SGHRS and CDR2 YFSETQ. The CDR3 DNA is TGCGCCAGCAGCCCCCGACCCAGTGGGGGGACCCTCCTTCATGGCTACACCTTC. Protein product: CASSPRPSGGTLLHGYTF.

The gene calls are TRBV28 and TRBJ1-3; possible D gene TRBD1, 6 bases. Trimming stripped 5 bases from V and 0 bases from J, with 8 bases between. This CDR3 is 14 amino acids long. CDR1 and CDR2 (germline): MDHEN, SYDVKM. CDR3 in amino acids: CASSRGASGNTIYF. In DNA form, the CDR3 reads TGTGCCAGCAGTCGGGGGGCCTCTGGAAACACCATATATTTT. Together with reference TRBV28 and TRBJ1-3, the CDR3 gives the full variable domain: DVKVTQSSRYLVKRTGEKVFLECVQDMDHENMFWYRQDPGLGLRLIYFSYDVKMKEKGDIPEGYSVSREKKERFSLILESASTNQTSMYLCASSRGASGNTIYFGEGSWLTVV.

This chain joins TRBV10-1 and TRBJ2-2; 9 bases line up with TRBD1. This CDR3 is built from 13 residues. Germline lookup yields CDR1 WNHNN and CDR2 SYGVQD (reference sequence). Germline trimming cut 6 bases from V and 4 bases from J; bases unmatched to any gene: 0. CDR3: CASRTGGTGELFF. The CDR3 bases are TGCGCCAGCAGGACAGGGGGCACCGGGGAGCTGTTTTTT.

This chain's CDR3 is CASSPDRVTQPQHF. In nucleotides, the CDR3 is TGTGCCAGCAGTCCGGACAGGGTAACTCAGCCCCAGCATTTT. The chain employs TRBV6-2 or TRBV6-3 and TRBJ1-5, with 8 nucleotides matching TRBD1. Germline-derived CDR1 and CDR2 are MNHEY and SVGEGT. V shed 5 bases and J 6 bases; nucleotides not matched to a gene: 6. The CDR3 runs to 14 residues.

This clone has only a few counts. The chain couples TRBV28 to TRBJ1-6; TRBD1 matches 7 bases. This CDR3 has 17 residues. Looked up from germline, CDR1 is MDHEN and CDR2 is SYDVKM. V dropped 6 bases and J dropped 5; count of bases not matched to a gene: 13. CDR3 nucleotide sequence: TGTGCCAGCAGCGAACCAGGGGGTTCTGTGGATAATTCACCCCTCCACTTT. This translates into CASSEPGGSVDNSPLHF.

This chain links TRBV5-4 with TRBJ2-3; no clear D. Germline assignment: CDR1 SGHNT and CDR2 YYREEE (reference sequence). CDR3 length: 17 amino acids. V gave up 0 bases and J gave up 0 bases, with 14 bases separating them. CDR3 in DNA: TGTGCCAGCAGCTTGGGTTTATTCCCAGGCAGCACAGATACGCAGTATTTT. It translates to CASSLGLFPGSTDTQYF.

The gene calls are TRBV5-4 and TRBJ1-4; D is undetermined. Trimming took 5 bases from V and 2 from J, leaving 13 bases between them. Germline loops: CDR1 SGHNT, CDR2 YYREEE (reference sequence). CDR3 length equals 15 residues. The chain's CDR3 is CASSRGGRTNEKLFF. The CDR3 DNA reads TGTGCCAGCAGTCGGGGAGGGCGGACTAATGAAAAACTGTTTTTT.